The TCR beta chain under discussion was sequenced for a study of T cells in women clearing cervical HPV infection. Study summary: Case blood was drawn when the lesion was first found; control blood after infection became undetectable. General study results and limits: CIN3+ cases had significantly higher TCR repertoire richness than controls, but evenness did not differ.

Germline CDR1 and CDR2: KGHSH and LQKENI. The CDR3 runs to 18 residues. The junction had 9 bases not matched to a gene; V was cut back by 1 base and J by 1 base. Details on this clone: Its target is unknown. The read comes to an end 3 residues before the CDR3 does, leaving the germline J gene to fill in the end.

TCRdb's copy holds only in-frame clones and misses some; the assay was immunoSEQ multiplex PCR. The sample's table shows 20,000 to 25,000 clones. The sequenced material came from blood buffy coat. The chain is built from TRBV18 and TRBJ2-3; 9 nucleotides align to TRBD2. The sequence came from a woman between 18 and 70 years old with a cervical HPV16 infection that either progressed to CIN3+ or cleared (not recorded which). The sequenced CDR3 bases are TGTGCCAGCTCACCACTTGCCGCGGGACTAGCCCGCACAGATACG. Its protein product is CASSPLAAGLARTDT. The entire CDR3 sequence reads CASSPLAAGLARTDTQYF. Looking up the rest from reference TRBV18 and TRBJ2-3 gives the full variable domain: NAGVMQNPRHLVRRRGQEARLRCSPMKGHSHVYWYRQLPEEGLKFMVYLQKENIIDESGMPKERFSAEFPKEGPSILRIQQVVRGDSAAYFCASSPLAAGLARTDTQYFGPGTRLTVL.